This TCR beta chain was captured in a study of identical twins. A single record per CDR3 protein comes from TCRdb applying MiXCR to the 5' RACE reads. The table includes roughly 200,000 distinct CDR3 sequences, about 15% detected once. With 8 bases clipped from V and 3 bases from J, the junction kept 6 bases outside the gene matches. This CDR3 spans 13 amino acids. This clonotype came up many times. The same sample was also studied in work on T cells expressing NK-cell markers. That paper adds: Sorted T-cell subsets CD3+CD56+NKG2C+, CD3+CD56+NKG2C- and CD3+CD56-NKG2C+ were TCR beta-sequenced. Seven HCMV-seropositive donors and one seronegative donor made up the eight sequenced donors.

The sample was CD8+ T cells sorted from blood. The V call is TRBV12-3 or TRBV12-4, the J call TRBJ1-1; 7 nucleotides align to TRBD1. This clonotype was sampled from a woman younger than 35 in good health. CDR3 loop: CASARQGYTEAFF. Written as DNA, the CDR3 is TGTGCCAGCGCGAGACAGGGATACACTGAAGCTTTCTTT.